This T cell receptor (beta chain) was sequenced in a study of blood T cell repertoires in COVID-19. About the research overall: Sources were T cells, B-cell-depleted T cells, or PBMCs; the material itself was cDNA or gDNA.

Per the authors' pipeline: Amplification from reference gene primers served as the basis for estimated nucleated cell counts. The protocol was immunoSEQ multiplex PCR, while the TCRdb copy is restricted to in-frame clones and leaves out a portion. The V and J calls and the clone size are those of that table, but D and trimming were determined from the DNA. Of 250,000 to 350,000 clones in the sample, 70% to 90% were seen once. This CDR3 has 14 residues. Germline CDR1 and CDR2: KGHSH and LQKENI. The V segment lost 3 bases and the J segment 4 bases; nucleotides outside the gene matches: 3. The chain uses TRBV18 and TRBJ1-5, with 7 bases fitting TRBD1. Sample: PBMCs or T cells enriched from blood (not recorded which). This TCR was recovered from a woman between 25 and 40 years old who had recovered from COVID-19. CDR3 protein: CASSPDRINQPQHF. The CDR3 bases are TGTGCCAGCTCACCGGACAGGATTAATCAGCCCCAGCATTTT.